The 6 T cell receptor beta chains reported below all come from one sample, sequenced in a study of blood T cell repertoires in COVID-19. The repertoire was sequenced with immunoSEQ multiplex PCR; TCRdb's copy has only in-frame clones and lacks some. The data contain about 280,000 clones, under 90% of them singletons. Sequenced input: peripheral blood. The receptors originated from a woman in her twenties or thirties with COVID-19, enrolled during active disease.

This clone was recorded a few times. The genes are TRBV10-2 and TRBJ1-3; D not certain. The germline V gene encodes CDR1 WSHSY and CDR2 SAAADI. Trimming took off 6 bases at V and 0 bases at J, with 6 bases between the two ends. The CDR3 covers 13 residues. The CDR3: CASRTGSGNTIYF. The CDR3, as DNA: TGCGCCAGCAGAACGGGCTCTGGAAACACCATATATTTT.

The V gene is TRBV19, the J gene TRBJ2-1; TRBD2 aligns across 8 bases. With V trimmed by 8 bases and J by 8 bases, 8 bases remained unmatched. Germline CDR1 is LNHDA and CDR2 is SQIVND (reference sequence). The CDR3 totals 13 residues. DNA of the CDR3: TGTGCCAGTGGACGGGGGGGGCTGGATGAGCAGTTCTTC. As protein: CASGRGGLDEQFF.

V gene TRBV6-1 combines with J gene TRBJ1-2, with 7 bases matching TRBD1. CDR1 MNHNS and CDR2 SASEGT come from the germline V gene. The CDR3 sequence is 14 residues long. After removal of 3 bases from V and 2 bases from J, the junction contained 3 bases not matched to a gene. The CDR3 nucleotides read TGTGCCAGCAGTGACAAGGGACAGAACTATGGCTACACCTTC. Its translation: CASSDKGQNYGYTF.

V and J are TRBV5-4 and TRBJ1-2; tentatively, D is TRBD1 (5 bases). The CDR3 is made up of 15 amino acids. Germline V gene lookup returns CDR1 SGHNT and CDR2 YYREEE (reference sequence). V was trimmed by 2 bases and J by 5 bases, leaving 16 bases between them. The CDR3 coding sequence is TGTGCCAGCAGCTTTTGGGGGGTGATTGGATATGGCTACACCTTC. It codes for CASSFWGVIGYGYTF.

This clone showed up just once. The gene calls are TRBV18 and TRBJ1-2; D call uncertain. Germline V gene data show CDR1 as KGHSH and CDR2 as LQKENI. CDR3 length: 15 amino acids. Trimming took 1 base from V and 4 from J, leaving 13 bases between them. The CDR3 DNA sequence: TGTGCCAGCTCACCACAGCGGTCTATAGGCTATGGCTACACCTTC. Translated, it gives CASSPQRSIGYGYTF. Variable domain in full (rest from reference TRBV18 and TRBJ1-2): NAGVMQNPRHLVRRRGQEARLRCSPMKGHSHVYWYRQLPEEGLKFMVYLQKENIIDESGMPKERFSAEFPKEGPSILRIQQVVRGDSAAYFCASSPQRSIGYGYTFGSGTRLTVV.

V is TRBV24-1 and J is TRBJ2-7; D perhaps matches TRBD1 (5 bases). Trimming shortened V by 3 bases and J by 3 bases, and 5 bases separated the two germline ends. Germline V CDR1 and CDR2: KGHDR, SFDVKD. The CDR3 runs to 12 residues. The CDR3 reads CATSDTGYEQYF. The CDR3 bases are TGTGCCACCAGTGATACAGGCTACGAGCAGTACTTC.